This is a list of T cell receptor beta chains from one sample in a study of CD8+CD57+ T cells in acquired aplastic anemia. TCRdb reprocessed the reads via MiXCR and lists one record per CDR3 protein. Among about 270,000 distinct CDR3 sequences, roughly 50% were seen once, and the ten largest hold roughly 8%. The sample comprised sorted CD4+, CD8+, or CD8+CD57+ T cells (not recorded which) from PBMCs. Every receptor here comes from a human donor with severe aplastic anemia or a healthy control (not recorded which). Each CDR3 is given with its conserved first and last residue. A D gene is named only where the DNA matches it firmly. The size entry is marked missing in some rows and otherwise reads once, few, many or a size class.

>TRBJ1-4|TRBV2|few|.
TGTGCCAGCAAGTTGGGCAGACTTAATGAAAAACTGTTTTTT
CASKLGRLNEKLFF
>TRBJ2-3|TRBV15|.|.
TGTGCCACCAGCAGAGATAGCGGGACAGGGATTTCAGATACGCAGTATTTT
CATSRDSGTGISDTQYF
>TRBJ2-1|TRBV24-1|many|.
TGTGCCACCAGCCCAGGACAGATCTACAATGAGCAGTTCTTC
CATSPGQIYNEQFF
>TRBJ1-2|TRBV20-1|.|.
TGCAGTGCTAAGGACGGCTACACCTTC
CSAKDGYTF
>TRBJ2-1|TRBV20-1|.|.
TGCAGTGCAATATCGACATCAGCCCCATATGAGCAGTTCTTC
CSAISTSAPYEQFF
>TRBJ1-1|TRBV27|.|.
TGTGCCAGCAGTCCCCACGTGAACACTGAAGCTTTCTTT
CASSPHVNTEAFF
>TRBJ2-1|TRBV11-2|.|TRBD2
TGTGCCAGCAGCTGGACTAGCGGGTACAATGAGCAGTTCTTC
CASSWTSGYNEQFF
>TRBJ2-1|TRBV20-1|many|.
TGCAGTGCTTGGGGGGGCGGTGAGCAGTTCTTC
CSAWGGGEQFF
>TRBJ1-6|TRBV7-8|many|TRBD1
TGTGCCAGCAGCCTAGGAGTCGGGACAGGCACCCTCCACTTT
CASSLGVGTGTLHF
>TRBJ2-2|TRBV12-3/TRBV12-4|many|.
TGTGCCAGCAATACAGGGAACACCGGGGAGCTGTTTTTT
CASNTGNTGELFF
>TRBJ1-2|TRBV9|.|.
TGTGCCAGTAGCGTAGCTCTGGGGACCAACTATGGCTACACCTTC
CASSVALGTNYGYTF
>TRBJ1-6|TRBV20-1|once|.
TGCAGTTTTGGTGGGGACTCACCCCTCCACTTT
CSFGGDSPLHF
>TRBJ2-5|TRBV7-9|many|.
TGTGCCAGCAGCAACCCCCTACGTACGGCGTACCAAGAGACCCAGTACTTC
CASSNPLRTAYQETQYF
>TRBJ2-3|TRBV7-9|many|TRBD1
TGTGCCAGCAGCCCATACGGACAGGGTATAGATACGCAGTATTTT
CASSPYGQGIDTQYF
>TRBJ2-3|TRBV5-1|many|TRBD1
TGCGCCAGCAGCTCAGGATGGGACAGGGTGTCAGATACGCAGTATTTT
CASSSGWDRVSDTQYF
>TRBJ1-2|TRBV2|.|.
TGTGCCAGCACTAGAGCCTGGAACTATGGCTATACCTTC
CASTRAWNYGYTF
>TRBJ1-5|TRBV2|many|.
TGTGCCAGCAGCAAAGTCGGGGGCAATCAGCCCCAGCATTTT
CASSKVGGNQPQHF